These 3 T cell receptor beta chains were all obtained from the same sample, sequenced in a study of beta chain features in type 1 diabetes. Findings of the study overall: When Type 1 diabetes patients were examined, their TCRB CDR3s proved moderately but significantly shorter in all four CD4+ subsets.

Every bit of the isolated RNA underwent reverse transcription, so sequencing read expressed TCRB transcripts. Data came from immunoSEQ multiplex PCR; TCRdb stores just in-frame clones and leaves some out. The sample carries roughly 250,000 clones, about a fifth recorded once. The antigens these receptors bind are not known. Sequenced input: naive CD4+ T cells from blood. The source is a woman between 35 and 50 years old with type 1 diabetes.

This sequence joins TRBV11-1 and TRBJ2-3, with 10 bases aligning to TRBD2. From germline, CDR1 is SGHAT and CDR2 FQDESV (reference sequence). After removal of 5 bases from V and 2 bases from J, the junction contained 7 bases not matched to a gene. CDR3 size: 16 residues. The DNA for the CDR3 is TGTGCCAGCAGCCCGGGGACTAGCGAGATCACAGATACGCAGTATTTT. Translated, it gives CASSPGTSEITDTQYF.

The chain recombines TRBV27 with TRBJ2-5, with 9 positions matching TRBD1. With 5 bases clipped from V and 5 bases from J, the junction kept 3 bases outside the gene matches. This CDR3 has 13 residues. Germline V lookup: CDR1 MNHEY, CDR2 SMNVEV (reference sequence). The CDR3 coding sequence is TGTGCCAGCAGTCAAGGACAGGGGGAGACCCAGTACTTC. Its translation: CASSQGQGETQYF.

This clone was detected a few times. The gene calls are TRBV9 and TRBJ2-7; 7 nucleotides align to TRBD1. With 4 bases clipped from V and 1 base from J, the junction kept 8 bases outside the gene matches. CDR3 length equals 15 residues. The germline V gene has CDR1 SGDLS and CDR2 YYNGEE. The chain's CDR3 is CASSPNRGLSYEQYF. The CDR3 DNA is TGTGCCAGCAGCCCCAACAGGGGCCTGTCCTACGAGCAGTACTTC.